The T cell receptor (beta chain) under discussion was sequenced for a study of blood T cell repertoires in COVID-19. Overall study: The United States, Italy and Spain supplied acute and convalescent COVID-19 samples.

Per the original data handling: Reference gene primer amplification in the assay estimated nucleated cell counts. Repertoires were generated with immunoSEQ multiplex PCR, while TCRdb's copy carries only in-frame clones and drops some. The V and J calls and the clone size are those of that table, but D and trimming were determined from the DNA. Of roughly 200,000 clones in the sample, 65% to 90% were seen once. Germline-derived CDR1 and CDR2 are SGHRS and YFSETQ. This CDR3 contains 13 residues. V was pared by 4 bases and J by 4 bases, with 1 base of the junction left unmatched. The chain uses TRBV5-1 and TRBJ1-3, with 8 bases matching TRBD1. Sequencing was carried out using peripheral blood. The receptor comes from an older man with acute or convalescent COVID-19. The CDR3 DNA follows: TGCGCCAGCAGCAGGGACAGGGGAAACACCATATATTTT. This gives the protein CASSRDRGNTIYF.